The sequence of this T cell receptor beta chain was determined in a study of identical twins (dated by TCRdb to the mid-2010s). With respect to the entire study: TCR alpha and beta repertoires from monozygotic twins, unrelated adults of various ages and cord blood were deep-sequenced to test whether fetal clonotypes persist. To rule out contamination, the twin experiments were replicated at different times with different library preparation protocols.

All donors were healthy Caucasians. Three pairs of female monozygotic twins, all aged about 18 to 30 years, made up the twin cohort. Peripheral blood mononuclear cells were the source from which RNA for the TCR libraries was isolated. Library preparation was by 5' RACE. The listed sequencing device is Illumina HiSeq 2000. A universal primer binding site was introduced by template switching, and a unique molecular identifier was present in the final cDNA, enabling accurate counting of TCR cDNA molecules. Specific primers in the conserved constant-segment region were used to synthesize first-strand cDNA for the TCR alpha and beta chains. To control for contamination, every cDNA library was double barcoded, receiving both a SMART-Mk sample barcode and Illumina barcodes. TruSeq adapter sequences, together with Illumina sample barcodes, were added in two successive PCR steps. The TCR alpha and beta cDNA libraries were sequenced on the Illumina HiSeq platform using custom primers. The study's own analysis went as follows. MiGEC was used to process raw reads and extract unique molecular identifiers, and MiXCR was used to find CDR3 positions. For each individual, recombination models were inferred using an EM algorithm with the repgenHMM and IGoR tools. Shared clonotype analysis was performed with the tcR package in R, normalizing sharing by the product of cloneset sizes. Out-of-frame nonproductive sequences were analyzed to study raw recombination free of thymic and clonal selection effects. The public reads were reanalyzed by TCRdb: fastp trimming at Q25, MiXCR alignment, in-frame beta chains only. Duplicate CDR3 protein sequences are folded into a single record with the most common DNA and genes. The V and J calls and clone size are TCRdb's, not the authors'. This sample is represented by roughly 720,000 distinct CDR3 sequences; roughly 18% of them were singletons. About an eighth of the sample is held by the ten biggest clonotypes.

The study at large found these results: Compared with coincidental sharing between unrelated individuals, out-of-frame TCR alpha sequences shared between twins showed an excess of sequences with low generation probability. Excess twin sharing in beta out-of-frame sequences was weaker because fewer shared sequences lowered the signal-to-noise ratio. Recombination models systematically underestimated out-of-frame TCR alpha sharing in monozygotic twins but agreed with sharing between unrelated individuals. Fewer insertions were carried by abundant cord blood beta clonotypes, a similar but weaker trend appeared in young adult naive repertoires, and no such trend appeared in memory repertoires. Invariant T cells such as MAIT and iNKT could partly confound zero-insertion analyses, although diverse VJ usage argued against such confounding for most clonotypes. Because the same donors could not be followed over many years, conclusions were based on cross-sectional statistical analysis.

Comment on this clonotype: Its antigen remains undetermined. No qualities accompany the bases; no much larger clone lies one base away.

From a lookup of the germline V gene (reference sequence), CDR1 and CDR2 are LNHNV and YYDKDF. Trimming takes 0 bases from V and 9 bases from J, and the germline ends sit 12 bases apart. Its CDR3 holds 14 amino acids, cysteine through phenylalanine. Of the read, only the CDR3 DNA is kept; its 42 bases are in frame from base 1. This sample also appeared in a second study, on T cells expressing NK-cell markers. As the second paper documents: Seven to nine donors provided sorted CD3+CD56+NKG2C+, CD3+CD56+NKG2C- and CD3+CD56-NKG2C+ T-cell subsets, whose TCR beta-chain repertoires were profiled. Among the eight sequenced donors, seven were HCMV-seropositive and one was HCMV-seronegative. To restrict sorting to alphabetaTCR-expressing T cells, an anti-gammadeltaTCR antibody was added in several experiments. In over 5 donors, the dominant CD3+CD56+NKG2C+ clonotypes were among the top 10 CD8+ clonotypes and accounted for 1.0-7.0% of CD8+ T cells. Those dominant clonotypes were again the most abundant among CD3+CD56-NKG2C+ cells in a few donors, at 28.3-60.1%. Whether the expanded NKG2C-expressing T cell clones were specific for HCMV antigens was left unclear. The eight sequenced donors were randomly selected healthy volunteers, three men and five women. HCMV-specific IgG was detected in serum with a commercial ELISA kit to determine HCMV serostatus. For five to seven donors, unsorted PBMC were also used to sequence bulk peripheral blood T-cell repertoires. MIGEC handled demultiplexing of the reads and grouping by UMI, while MiTCR was used to assemble and quantify clonotypes. Only TCR cDNA sequences supported by at least two reads were kept to exclude erroneous sequences. The tcR package was used for downstream repertoire analysis, with clonotypes matched between fractions based on CDR3 nucleotide sequence plus V segment. VDJmatch was used to annotate antigen specificity against VDJdb, with one amino acid substitution allowed in CDR3.

Sequencing was carried out using PBMCs. Rearrangement joined TRBV15 to TRBJ2-1, with no reliable assignment of the D segment. This clonotype was sampled from a woman between 18 and 29 years old in good health. The CDR3 sequence is CATSRDLVRGEQFF. The sequenced DNA is TGTGCCACCAGCAGAGATTTGGTTCGAGGTGAGCAGTTCTTC.